What follows are 26 T cell receptor beta chains derived from one specimen sequenced in a study of blood T cells in healthy people across ages. Primers used in a second PCR of roughly 6 to 12 cycles were a sample-barcoded 5' primer and a J-beta primer mix. In TCRdb, the 5' RACE reads were re-called with MiXCR into one record per CDR3 protein. The sample yields about 320,000 distinct CDR3 sequences, around 30% seen once. Material: blood. These receptors were taken from a woman aged 70-85 years in good health.

The rearrangement uses TRBV6-5 and TRBJ1-4; 11 bases are shared with TRBD1. With 6 bases clipped from V and 5 bases from J, the junction kept 2 bases outside the gene matches. Germline V gene lookup returns CDR1 MNHEY and CDR2 SVGAGI. There are 14 residues in the CDR3. CDR3 sequence reads: CASRRTGGNEKLFF. Here the CDR3 DNA reads TGTGCCAGCAGACGGACAGGGGGCAATGAAAAACTGTTTTTT.

In this sample, this clonotype turned up a few times. This CDR3 reads CASSFPPADRSGNTIYF. CDR3 bases: TGTGCCAGCAGTTTTCCCCCCGCCGACAGGTCTGGAAACACCATATATTTT. The V and J genes are TRBV13 and TRBJ1-3, with D perhaps matching TRBD1 (6 bases). V lost 6 bases to trimming and J lost 1 base, with 19 bases between them. This CDR3 region has 17 residues. Germline CDR1 and CDR2: PRHDT and FYEKMQ (reference sequence).

This clonotype has a handful of counts. The V gene is TRBV12-3 or TRBV12-4, the J gene TRBJ2-1; TRBD2 matches at 8 bases. Unmatched junction bases numbered 5, after V lost 2 bases and J lost 5 bases. The CDR3 extends over 15 amino acids. CDR3 in DNA: TGTGCCAGCAGTTTAAGGGCTAGCGGGCACAATGAGCAGTTCTTC. Translated, it gives CASSLRASGHNEQFF.

This clonotype came up a few times. The chain links TRBV12-3 or TRBV12-4 to TRBJ1-3; possibly TRBD1 for D (6 bases). V was shortened by 6 bases and J by 9 bases, with 15 bases between the two germline ends. This CDR3 spans 13 amino acids. The CDR3 loop is CASRWGPDLTIYF. For the CDR3, the DNA is TGTGCCAGCAGATGGGGGCCGGACCTCACCATATATTTT.

This clonotype was counted ten times or more. The gene calls are TRBV28 and TRBJ1-4; D gene uncertain. Deletions cut 7 bases from V and 4 bases from J, with 13 bases between. Germline loops: CDR1 MDHEN, CDR2 SYDVKM. CDR3 length equals 14 residues. The CDR3 loop is CASTTGRLNEKLFF. CDR3 in DNA: TGTGCCAGCACCACCGGGCGGCTTAATGAAAAACTGTTTTTT.

This clonotype showed up just a few times. The gene calls are TRBV7-9 and TRBJ2-5; D is ambiguous. Trimming took 1 base from V and 1 from J, leaving 10 bases between them. The germline CDR1 and CDR2 sequences are SEHNR and FQNEAQ (reference sequence). The CDR3 consists of 15 residues. Written as DNA, the CDR3 is TGTGCCAGCAGCTTAGGGGTGGGCCCCCAAGAGACCCAGTACTTC. Translating gives CASSLGVGPQETQYF.

The chain employs TRBV27 and TRBJ2-6, with TRBD2 matching over 8 bases. CDR3 length: 16 amino acids. Trimming took 4 bases from V and 2 from J; bases not matched to a gene: 4. Germline CDR1 is MNHEY and CDR2 is SMNVEV (reference sequence). The CDR3 protein is CASSSAGVPGANVLTF. The CDR3 nucleotides are TGTGCCAGCAGTTCAGCGGGAGTCCCTGGGGCCAACGTCCTGACTTTC.

The genes are TRBV5-1 and TRBJ2-1; D possibly corresponds to TRBD1 (6 bases). Germline V lookup: CDR1 SGHRS, CDR2 YFSETQ. The CDR3 covers 14 residues. V gave up 1 base and J gave up 7 bases, with 12 bases separating them. The CDR3 bases are TGCGCCAGCAGCTTGCCGTCTCAGGGGAATGAGCAGTTCTTC. This sequence encodes CASSLPSQGNEQFF.

V usage is TRBV5-1 and J usage is TRBJ2-5; TRBD2 aligns across 13 bases. Gene TRBJ2-1 matches the end of the DNA better, so the J call may be wrong. Germline loops: CDR1 SGHRS, CDR2 YFSETQ. The CDR3 contains 15 residues. The CDR3 region has the DNA TGCGCCAGCAGCATAGGACTAGCGGGAGTAGATGAGCAGTTCTTC. Its protein product is CASSIGLAGVDEQFF.

The CDR3 is CASSSSGKSTDTQYF. The CDR3 DNA sequence: TGTGCCAGCAGCTCAAGCGGGAAGAGCACAGATACGCAGTATTTT. This chain connects TRBV7-2 to TRBJ2-3, with 7 bases matching TRBD2. Germline V CDR1 and CDR2: SGHTA, FQGNSA. The CDR3 spans 15 residues. J gave up 0 bases and V 4 bases, and 4 bases lay outside the gene matches.

The CDR3 DNA sequence: TGCAGCTCCCTTTTTAGCAGCTCCTACAATGAGCAGTTCTTC. Protein: CSSLFSSSYNEQFF. The chain uses TRBV20-1 and TRBJ2-1, with D unresolved. This CDR3 contains 14 residues. Germline CDR1 reads DFQATT; CDR2 reads SNEGSKA (reference sequence).

This clonotype was seen more than once but under ten times. This rearrangement joins TRBV27 to TRBJ2-5; TRBD1 matches 8 bases. The DNA end lines up better with TRBJ2-7; the J call may be wrong. Germline V lookup: CDR1 MNHEY, CDR2 SMNVEV (reference sequence). CDR3 length equals 15 residues. Here the CDR3 reads CASSQKRTGTYEQYF. CDR3 coding DNA: TGTGCCAGCAGTCAAAAAAGGACAGGGACCTACGAGCAGTACTTC.

The CDR3 loop is CASSNSGSTGELFF. The CDR3 DNA is TGTGCCAGCAGTAATAGCGGGAGCACCGGGGAGCTGTTTTTT. The chain employs TRBV3-1 and TRBJ2-2, with TRBD2 identical over 9 bases. The CDR3 runs to 14 residues. Trimming cost V 6 bases and J 4 bases; bases outside gene matches: 3. CDR1 is LGHDT and CDR2 is YNNKEL in the germline V gene (reference sequence). Filled out from reference TRBV3-1 and TRBJ2-2, the complete variable domain reads DTAVSQTPKYLVTQMGNDKSIKCEQNLGHDTMYWYKQDSKKFLKIMFSYNNKELIINETVPNRFSPKSPDKAHLNLHINSLELGDSAVYFCASSNSGSTGELFFGEGSRLTVL.

As for this clonotype: The junction shows a germline mismatch at one end, possibly a read error. V usage is TRBV7-9 and J usage is TRBJ1-1; 7 bases agree with TRBD1. This CDR3 contains 14 residues. Germline CDR1 SEHNR, CDR2 FQNEAQ (reference sequence). Here the CDR3 DNA reads TGTGCCGGCAGTTCAAGACAGGGCGCGACTGAAGCTTTCTTT. Amino acid sequence: CAGSSRQGATEAFF.

The chain joins TRBV6-2 or TRBV6-3 to TRBJ2-5; 15 bases align to TRBD2. The tail of the sequence fits TRBJ2-1 better, so the J call may be wrong. The CDR3 covers 19 residues. The germline V gene encodes CDR1 MNHEY and CDR2 SVGEGT. The CDR3 here is CASSYVIGLAGGLRDEQFF. The CDR3 bases are TGTGCCAGCAGTTACGTCATCGGACTAGCGGGAGGGCTGCGCGATGAGCAGTTCTTC.

This clonotype was seen a handful of times. The genes are TRBV20-1 and TRBJ2-3; D gene uncertain. Germline V gene sequence: CDR1 DFQATT, CDR2 SNEGSKA (reference sequence). V lost 5 bases, J lost 2 bases, and 5 bases lay in between. CDR3 size: 11 residues. CDR3 sequence (DNA): TGCAGTGCTGAGGACACAGATACGCAGTATTTT. Its protein is CSAEDTDTQYF.

The CDR3 nucleotides are TGTGCCAGCAGTTATAACATGAACGAAAAACTGTTTTTT. This sequence encodes CASSYNMNEKLFF. V gene TRBV6-5 combines with J gene TRBJ1-4; D gene ambiguous. V was shortened by 3 bases and J by 8 bases, with 10 bases between the two germline ends. This CDR3 contains 13 residues. Germline values: CDR1 MNHEY, CDR2 SVGAGI.

This chain uses TRBV4-1 with TRBJ1-5; D is possibly TRBD1 (5 bases). CDR1 is MGHRA, CDR2 YSYEKL, per germline. The CDR3 consists of 17 residues. Trimming took 0 bases from V and 2 from J, leaving 14 bases between them. The CDR3 sequence: CASSQERGQGGNQPQHF. In nucleotides, the CDR3 is TGCGCCAGCAGCCAAGAACGTGGCCAGGGCGGCAATCAGCCCCAGCATTTT.

Concerning this clonotype: At one of its ends the junction is not consistent with the germline gene, which may arise from a read error. The chain carries TRBV3-1 and TRBJ2-5; 8 bases line up with TRBD1. The assigned J gene may be wrong: the sequence end matches TRBJ2-7 better. The CDR3 has 14 residues. The germline gives CDR1 LGHDT, CDR2 YNNKEL (reference sequence). The CDR3: CAGSLRTGKDEQYF. Here the CDR3 DNA reads TGTGCCGGCAGCCTCCGGACAGGGAAAGACGAGCAGTACTTC.

This sequence joins TRBV28 and TRBJ1-2, with D perhaps matching TRBD1 (6 bases). The CDR3 has 14 amino acids. Trimming stripped 7 bases from V and 8 bases from J, with 20 bases between. Germline V gene lookup returns CDR1 MDHEN and CDR2 SYDVKM. In DNA form, the CDR3 reads TGTGCCAGCAATCGAGGGGGGACGTCGCTAGGCTACACCTTC. It translates to CASNRGGTSLGYTF.

The chain is built from TRBV18 and TRBJ2-2, with 7 bases identical to TRBD2. The CDR3 is 17 residues long. V was clipped by 4 bases and J by 0 bases; unmatched bases: 8. Germline values: CDR1 KGHSH, CDR2 LQKENI. In DNA, the CDR3 is TGTGCCAGCTCACGGGGCGGGACTAACGCGAACACCGGGGAGCTGTTTTTT. Its translation: CASSRGGTNANTGELFF.

In this sample, this clonotype turned up a few times. The chain uses TRBV29-1 and TRBJ2-4; D possibly corresponds to TRBD2 (6 bases). V was pared by 7 bases and J by 3 bases, with 16 bases between. This CDR3 is built from 14 residues. Germline-derived CDR1 and CDR2 are SQVTM and ANQGSEA. CDR3: CSADGGRGKNIQYF. The CDR3 DNA is TGCAGCGCCGATGGGGGGAGAGGCAAAAACATTCAGTACTTC.

The chain links TRBV4-3 to TRBJ2-2; D unclear. The CDR3 consists of 14 residues. Trimming shortened V by 0 bases and J by 4 bases, and 6 bases separated the two germline ends. The germline CDR1 and CDR2 sequences are LGHNA and YSLEER. CDR3 bases: TGCGCCAGCAGCCAAGATCCACTCACCGGGGAGCTGTTTTTT. This translates into CASSQDPLTGELFF.

The V call is TRBV9, the J call TRBJ1-6; tentative D call: TRBD1 (6 bases). Trimming left V 5 bases short and J 5 bases short, with 11 bases between. CDR3 size: 14 residues. CDR1 is SGDLS and CDR2 is YYNGEE in the germline V gene. In DNA, the CDR3 is TGTGCCAGCAGTCGGGACACCGATAATTCACCCCTCCACTTT. It specifies CASSRDTDNSPLHF.

This clonotype came up many times. This rearrangement joins TRBV12-3 or TRBV12-4 to TRBJ2-7, with 9 bases fitting TRBD1. The CDR3 is 14 residues long. V gave up 3 bases and J gave up 4 bases; unmatched junction bases: 4. The CDR3 nucleotides are TGTGCCAGCAGTTTCGGACAGGGGCGGTACGAGCAGTACTTC. Encoded protein: CASSFGQGRYEQYF.

This clonotype has ten or more counts. This chain links TRBV7-9 with TRBJ2-7, with 8 bases that match TRBD2. Trimming took 1 base from V and 2 from J; bases not matched to a gene: 4. Germline loops: CDR1 SEHNR, CDR2 FQNEAQ (reference sequence). CDR3 length equals 15 residues. The CDR3 sequence: CASSLETGGPYEQYF. The DNA for the CDR3 is TGTGCCAGCAGCTTAGAAACGGGAGGGCCCTACGAGCAGTACTTC.